These T cell receptor beta chains were read from a single sample in a study of cytomegalovirus exposure and HLA in healthy donors. The table came from immunoSEQ multiplex PCR; TCRdb's copy has only in-frame clones and leaves some out. The sample contains 90,000 to 120,000 clones, 60% to 70% of which appear only once. The sample comprised PBMCs. All receptors come from a man in his thirties or forties in good health and CMV-seropositive. The CDR3 runs from the conserved cysteine through the conserved F or W. Fields, in order: D gene, CDR3 length, V gene, J gene, CDR3 DNA, CDR3 protein. The D gene is left open where the match is weak.

D gene: TRBD2; CDR3 length: 14; V gene: TRBV6-6; J gene: TRBJ2-2; CDR3 DNA: TGTGCCAGCAGAGACGGACTAGCTACCGGGGAGCTGTTTTTT; CDR3 protein: CASRDGLATGELFF
D gene: -; CDR3 length: 14; V gene: TRBV4-1; J gene: TRBJ1-1; CDR3 DNA: TGCGCCAGCAGCCAAGGTGCGACACGTACTGAAGCTTTCTTT; CDR3 protein: CASSQGATRTEAFF
D gene: TRBD1; CDR3 length: 18; V gene: TRBV4-2; J gene: TRBJ1-5; CDR3 DNA: TGTGCCAGCAGCCAAGATCTTCTTGAGGGGGCTAGGAGTCAGCCCCAGCATTTT; CDR3 protein: CASSQDLLEGARSQPQHF
D gene: TRBD1; CDR3 length: 15; V gene: TRBV27; J gene: TRBJ1-1; CDR3 DNA: TGTGCCAGCAGTTGGACAGGCGGTAGATACACTGAAGCTTTCTTT; CDR3 protein: CASSWTGGRYTEAFF
D gene: TRBD1; CDR3 length: 15; V gene: TRBV5-1; J gene: TRBJ1-6; CDR3 DNA: TGCGCCAGCAGCTTGATGGGACAGGGAAATTCACCCCTCCACTTT; CDR3 protein: CASSLMGQGNSPLHF
D gene: TRBD1; CDR3 length: 14; V gene: TRBV5-4; J gene: TRBJ1-2; CDR3 DNA: TGTGCCAGCAGCCACAGACAGGGGGCGCCCGGCTACACCTTC; CDR3 protein: CASSHRQGAPGYTF
D gene: TRBD1; CDR3 length: 13; V gene: TRBV10-3; J gene: TRBJ2-5; CDR3 DNA: TGTGCCATCAGTGAGGGACAGGGTGGGACCCAGTACTTC; CDR3 protein: CAISEGQGGTQYF
D gene: -; CDR3 length: 15; V gene: TRBV7-9; J gene: TRBJ2-5; CDR3 DNA: TGTGCCAGCAGCTTAGGAGGCGGGGAAAAAGAGACCCAGTACTTC; CDR3 protein: CASSLGGGEKETQYF
D gene: -; CDR3 length: 14; V gene: TRBV5-4; J gene: TRBJ2-5; CDR3 DNA: TGTGCCAGCAGCTTGGACAGTACACAAGAGACCCAGTACTTC; CDR3 protein: CASSLDSTQETQYF
D gene: -; CDR3 length: 14; V gene: TRBV19; J gene: TRBJ2-7; CDR3 DNA: TGTGCCAGTAGTATAGATGGCAGTAAGTACGAGCAGTACTTC; CDR3 protein: CASSIDGSKYEQYF